This T cell receptor beta chain was captured by sequencing in a study of shared clonotypes between healthy human individuals. Study-wide points: Incomplete sequencing of sorted subsets was indicated by rarefaction despite large depth. Since donors were few, the genetic and exposure-history diversity represented was limited.

Sequencing was at deep level. Each cell subset's genomic DNA was divided evenly among several immunoSEQ plates. TCRdb keeps only in-frame clones here, not all; method: immunoSEQ multiplex PCR. The sample consists of 2 million or so clones, roughly 95% of them appearing once. Trimming took 5 bases from V and 0 from J; bases not matched to a gene: 7. Germline CDR1 MNHEY, CDR2 SVGAGI. The CDR3 extends over 15 amino acids. A word on this clone: Its specificity is not known.

The sequence came from a man aged 18 to 29 in good health. The chain carries TRBV6-5 and TRBJ2-7, with 7 bases matching TRBD1. The sequencing input was naive CD4+ T cells sorted from blood. The subset denotes: CD45RA+ positively selected. The CDR3 coding sequence is TGTGCCAGCAGTCAATTAGGGACAGTCTCCTACGAGCAGTACTTC. This gives the protein CASSQLGTVSYEQYF.